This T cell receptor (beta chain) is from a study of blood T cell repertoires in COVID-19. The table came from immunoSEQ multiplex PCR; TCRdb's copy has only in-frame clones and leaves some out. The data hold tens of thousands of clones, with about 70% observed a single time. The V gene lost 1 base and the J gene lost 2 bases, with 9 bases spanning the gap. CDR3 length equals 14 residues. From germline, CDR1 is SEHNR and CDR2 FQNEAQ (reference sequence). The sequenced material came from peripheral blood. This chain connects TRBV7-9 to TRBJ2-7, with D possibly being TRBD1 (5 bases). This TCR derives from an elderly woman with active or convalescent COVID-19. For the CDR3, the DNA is TGTGCCAGCAGCTTAGACGGACAAGCCTACGAGCAGTACTTC. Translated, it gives CASSLDGQAYEQYF. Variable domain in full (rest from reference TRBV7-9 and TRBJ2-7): DTGVSQNPRHKITKRGQNVTFRCDPISEHNRLYWYRQTLGQGPEFLTYFQNEAQLEKSRLLSDRFSAERPKGSFSTLEIQRTEQGDSAMYLCASSLDGQAYEQYFGPGTRLTVT.